This TCR beta chain was found in a study of blood T cell repertoires in COVID-19. This CDR3 is built from 13 residues. The germline gives CDR1 SGHDN, CDR2 FVKESK. V lost 3 bases and J lost 3, with 8 bases in between. TCRdb keeps only in-frame clones here, not all; method: immunoSEQ multiplex PCR. The sample contains a few hundred thousand clones, 84% of which appear only once. The sample was PBMCs or T cells enriched from blood (not recorded which). The V and J genes are TRBV14 and TRBJ1-1; D unclear. The sequence derives from a woman aged 40 to 50 who had recovered from COVID-19. CDR3 in amino acids: CASSQRADTEAFF. The DNA for the CDR3 is TGTGCCAGCAGCCAGCGGGCGGACACTGAAGCTTTCTTT.